These 4 T cell receptor beta chains share one sample of origin, sequenced in a study of early T cells in non-severe SARS-CoV-2 infection. TCRdb re-called the 5' RACE reads with MiXCR, one entry per CDR3 protein. The sample shows about 59,000 distinct CDR3 sequences, around 13% of them seen only once. Material: whole blood, obtained at baseline. The receptors derive from an adult who was a healthcare worker with PCR-confirmed SARS-CoV-2 infection or an uninfected control (not recorded which).

In this sample, this clonotype turned up many times. V gene TRBV6-5 combines with J gene TRBJ2-2, with TRBD1 as a possible D gene (6 bases). Germline CDR1 and CDR2: MNHEY and SVGAGI. The CDR3 sequence is 13 residues long. The V end was cut by 6 bases, the J end by 9 bases, with 14 bases between. The CDR3 DNA reads TGTGCCAGCAGCCCACAGGGTTTCCGGGAGCTGTTTTTT. Its translation is CASSPQGFRELFF.

The DNA of the CDR3 is TGTGCCAGCAGTGAAAGGGGACTCGGCACTGAAGCTTTCTTT. Encoded protein: CASSERGLGTEAFF. The chain uses TRBV6-4 and TRBJ1-1; tentative D call: TRBD1 (5 bases). The V gene's germline CDR1 is MRHNA and CDR2 SNTAGT. The CDR3 runs to 14 residues. The V and J ends lost 3 bases and 4 bases respectively, with 12 bases between them.

This clonotype was found many times. The rearrangement links TRBV3-1 to TRBJ1-4; D is uncertain. This CDR3 is built from 11 residues. The V end was cut by 3 bases, the J end by 10 bases, with 6 bases between. Germline V gives CDR1 LGHDT, CDR2 YNNKEL (reference sequence). This CDR3 is CASSQGGKLFF. The CDR3 DNA follows: TGTGCCAGCAGCCAGGGAGGAAAACTGTTTTTT.

This clonotype was found many times. This chain uses TRBV2 with TRBJ1-2, with TRBD1 matching over 9 bases. Germline values: CDR1 SNHLY, CDR2 FYNNEI. The length of the CDR3 is 14 residues. With V trimmed by 4 bases and J by 8 bases, 8 bases remained unmatched. CDR3 sequence: CASSVRDREMGYTF. CDR3 bases: TGTGCCAGCAGTGTCCGGGACAGGGAGATGGGCTACACCTTC. The variable domain in full, completed from reference TRBV2 and TRBJ1-2, reads EPEVTQTPSHQVTQMGQEVILRCVPISNHLYFYWYRQILGQKVEFLVSFYNNEISEKSEIFDDQFSVERPDGSNFTLKIRSTKLEDSAMYFCASSVRDREMGYTFGSGTRLTVV.